This TCR beta chain was sequenced in a study of chemoradiotherapy in HPV16-positive cancers. As for the study in general: Candidate HPV-specific clones and shared TCR motifs came from two HPV16-positive patients.

Repertoires were sampled repeatedly during chemoradiotherapy. Whole-study results and caveats: Non-HPV-specific T cells did not expand in tumors during treatment, whereas candidate HPV-specific clones and E7-related motifs did. HPV-responsive T-cell expansion during chemoradiotherapy was linked to improved recurrence-free survival in HPV16-positive patients.

To note about this clone: No antigen is known for it.

Profiling relied on immunoSEQ multiplex PCR, and the TCRdb table lists in-frame clones only, not all of them. The table has approximately 58,000 clones, around nine tenths seen once. Sequenced material: blood, taken from a patient who underwent chemoradiotherapy. The origin of this receptor is a human donor with HPV-associated anogenital cancer.

The CDR3 loop reads CASGPGQGGLEQYF. In DNA, the CDR3 is TGTGCTAGTGGACCGGGACAGGGGGGTTTGGAGCAGTACTTC. The chain joins TRBV12-5 to TRBJ2-7, with 11 bases fitting TRBD1. The CDR3 loop spans 14 amino acids. J lost 7 bases, V lost 6 bases, and 8 bases had no gene match. Germline V CDR1 and CDR2: LGHNT, FRNRAP.